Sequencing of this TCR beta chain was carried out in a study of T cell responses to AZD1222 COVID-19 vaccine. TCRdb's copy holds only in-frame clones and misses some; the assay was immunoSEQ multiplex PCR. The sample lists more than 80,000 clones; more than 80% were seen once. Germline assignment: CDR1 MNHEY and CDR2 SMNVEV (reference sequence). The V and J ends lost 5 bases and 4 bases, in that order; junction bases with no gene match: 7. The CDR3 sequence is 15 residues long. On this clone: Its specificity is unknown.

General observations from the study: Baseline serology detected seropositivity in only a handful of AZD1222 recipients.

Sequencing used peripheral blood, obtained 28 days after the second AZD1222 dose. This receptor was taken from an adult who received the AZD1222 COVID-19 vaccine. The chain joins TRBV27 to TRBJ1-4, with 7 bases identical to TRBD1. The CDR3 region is CASSMSQGFNEKLFF. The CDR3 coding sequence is TGTGCCAGCAGTATGTCACAGGGGTTTAATGAAAAACTGTTTTTT.